This T cell receptor (beta chain) was retrieved from a study of cytotoxic CD8 clonotypes in ibrutinib-treated CLL. The wider study: Response material was collected after a median around 12 months of treatment, range 6 to 36.

Germline CDR1 and CDR2: LGHNT and FRNRAP. V was trimmed by 0 bases and J by 4 bases, leaving 12 bases between them. The CDR3 runs to 15 residues. In regard to this clone: The antigen remains undetermined.

Method: immunoSEQ multiplex PCR; TCRdb's copy keeps in-frame clones and lacks some. The profile shows some 130,000 clones, 70% to 90% of them singletons. The study's findings and limits: Whereas clonality rose at ibrutinib response, it declined toward baseline at progression. Baseline clonality, above age-matched healthy donor levels, tracked circulating CD8+ T-cell counts. Treatment saw public clonotypes, which were uncommon, either contract or stay stable.

The chain recombines TRBV12-5 with TRBJ1-2, with a possible D match to TRBD1 (6 bases). The TCR sequence derives from a human donor with chronic lymphocytic leukemia. The sequencing here drew on PBMCs, taken after 24 months of ibrutinib treatment. CDR3 sequence: CASGLVGQPPYGYTF. DNA of the CDR3: TGTGCTAGTGGTTTGGTTGGACAGCCACCCTATGGCTACACCTTC.